This T cell receptor beta chain was identified during a study of shared clonotypes between healthy human individuals (dated by TCRdb to the early 2020s). For context, the study as a whole: Three men and two women, aged 18 to 49 years, made up the cohort. Each donor's leukapheresis produced roughly between roughly 0.85 and 10 billion PBMCs. Different laboratories and diverse techniques were used to prepare libraries and sequence TCR repertoires, to increase sequencing depth and limit assay-specific biases. For each donor, CD4 naive and CD4 memory were each given three plates, CD8 naive was given two plates, and CD8 memory was given one plate. To estimate repertoire size and how much clonotype sharing occurs between individuals, the study deeply sequenced the blood TCR repertoires of five healthy adults.

Deletion took 2 bases off V and 7 bases off J, with a span of 9 bases between the germline ends. From a lookup of the germline V gene, CDR1 and CDR2 are MGHRA and YSYEKL. The CDR3 spans 12 residues, from the cysteine through the phenylalanine. The kept DNA is CDR3 alone, 36 bases in frame from the first base. Comment on this clone: This receptor's antigen is unknown. Qualities for individual bases were not recorded, and no much larger clone is one base off.

Using the deep immunoSEQ assay, multiplex PCR amplified TCR CDR3 regions from genomic DNA. Genomic DNA extracted from each cell subset was distributed evenly over all wells of several immunoSEQ 96-well plates, and each plate served as one replicate. Each replicate PCR for sorted subsets received roughly 0.2 ug genomic DNA, equal to 28,000 or so T cell genomes. The purified libraries were quantified using a Qubit 3.0 fluorometer, sized with a Bioanalyzer 2100, and then quantified again using the KAPA Library Quantification kit. Every immunoSEQ 96-well plate was sequenced on a separate single-read 150-cycle Illumina NextSeq 550 flow cell. Processing in the source paper ran as follows. Because only junctional sequences without quality scores were contained in the immunoSEQ output, filtering matching that applied to full-length reads could not be performed. To assign V/J genes and CDR3, sequences were annotated against IMGT germline references using PyIR, a Python wrapper for IgBLAST v1.9. Reads were removed for weak V/J assignments (E-value above 1e-6), missing CDR3, stop codons, out-of-frame junctions, or ambiguous translated residues. V3J clonotypes were defined by identical inferred V gene, J gene, and CDR3 amino acid sequence. Percentage overlap between repertoires was computed as shared unique clonotypes divided by the size of the smaller repertoire. Three approaches were used to assess repertoire richness: RTK rarefaction, the Chao1 estimator, and Recon v2.1 estimates of unobserved clonotypes. OLGA was used to compute generation probabilities for all TCRbeta clonotypes that the gDNA method yielded from a handful of donors. This immuneACCESS table, as held by TCRdb, lists in-frame sequences with V and J called but not all clones. Of the missing ones, under half trace to an unresolved V gene in checked studies; the others have no known cause. The DNA gave D and trimming, while V, J and clone size come from that table. The sample has 2 million to 2.5 million clones on record, 80% to 95% of them singletons. The ten largest clones represent 0.39% of the sample.

Donors were healthy HIV-negative adults with no recently reported acute infections or vaccinations. Every donor was a Caucasian adult living in Nashville, Tennessee, USA. CD4+ T cells were enriched through magnetic negative selection, after which naive cells were positively selected on CD45RA and the remaining negative fraction served as the memory subset. Blood was collected by leukapheresis, and PBMCs were isolated by Ficoll-Histopaque density gradient centrifugation and then cryopreserved in liquid nitrogen vapor phase. Analytical flow cytometry was used to check the purity and quantity of every magnetically sorted T cell population. Genomic DNA was isolated from each sorted fraction and quantified by UV absorbance on a Nanodrop 2000c. Broad study findings and their caveats: The small number of donors limited the genetic and exposure-history diversity represented. Compared with non-shared clonotypes, the clonotypes found in all four sorted-subset donors had higher generation probabilities. About 5% of naive CD4, 3.5% of naive CD8, around 2.3% of memory CD4, and approximately 0.39% of memory CD8 clonotypes were shared across several donors. Sampling was restricted to blood, and TCR repertoires in tissue are likely to differ from TCR repertoires in blood. Based on pairwise subsampling, the degree of clonotype sharing among donors was expected to be affected by sequencing depth. Naive subsets generally had larger estimated clonotype richness than memory subsets. Incomplete sequencing was indicated by rarefaction of sorted-subset datasets, despite the large sequencing depth.

The TCR originated in a man aged 18 to 30 in good health. Some clones in this sample may be carry-over from other donors' samples. Sequenced material: naive CD4+ T cells from PBMCs. Per the publication, the cell subset or site label means: CD45RA+ positively selected. Recombination joined TRBV4-1 with TRBJ2-7, with the D gene call left open. The CDR3 protein: CASSQSEGEQYF. The nucleotides are TGCGCCAGCAGCCAAAGCGAAGGGGAGCAGTACTTC.